This is a list of T cell receptor beta chains from one sample in a study of CD8 T cells in ankylosing spondylitis. From the 5' RACE reads, TCRdb called clonotypes with MiXCR, one entry per CDR3 protein. This sample yields 200,000 to 250,000 distinct CDR3 sequences, of which over 9.5% are seen a single time; about a fifth belongs to the top ten. Sample: blood, either unsorted or a sorted T cell fraction (not recorded which). Receptors were obtained from a male donor with ankylosing spondylitis or in good health (not recorded which). Both conserved end residues are part of each CDR3. Fields, in order: CDR3 protein, CDR3 DNA, D gene, J gene, clone size, V gene. D genes are given only for firm matches. A clone size is listed for some rows: how often the clone was seen (once, few, many), or a class if it is expanded.

CDR3: CSASPEGLLSSYNSPLHF; DNA: TGCAGTGCTAGCCCCGAGGGACTTCTGAGCTCCTATAATTCACCCCTCCACTTT; D: -; J: TRBJ1-6; size: many; V: TRBV20-1
CDR3: CAISDRGRGDTGELFF; DNA: TGTGCCATCAGTGACAGGGGGCGCGGGGACACCGGGGAGCTGTTTTTT; D: TRBD1; J: TRBJ2-2; size: many; V: TRBV10-3
CDR3: CASSSASGGNSYEQYF; DNA: TGTGCCAGCAGCTCTGCTAGCGGGGGAAACTCCTACGAGCAGTACTTC; D: TRBD2; J: TRBJ2-7; size: -; V: TRBV7-2
CDR3: CASSLEGTGRPDTQYF; DNA: TGCGCCAGCAGCTTGGAAGGGACAGGCCGTCCAGATACGCAGTATTTT; D: TRBD1; J: TRBJ2-3; size: many; V: TRBV5-1
CDR3: CASSEWTGTADTQYF; DNA: TGTGCCAGTAGTGAATGGACTGGAACGGCGGATACGCAGTATTTT; D: -; J: TRBJ2-3; size: many; V: TRBV19
CDR3: CASSVGQTNTEAFF; DNA: TGTGCCAGCAGCGTAGGACAGACGAACACTGAAGCTTTCTTT; D: -; J: TRBJ1-1; size: few; V: TRBV9
CDR3: CASSVEEDQPQHF; DNA: TGTGCCAGCAGCGTAGAAGAAGATCAGCCCCAGCATTTT; D: -; J: TRBJ1-5; size: many; V: TRBV9
CDR3: CASSKRSWTSGNYNEQFF; DNA: TGTGCCAGCAGCAAACGAAGCTGGACTAGCGGAAACTACAATGAGCAGTTCTTC; D: TRBD2; J: TRBJ2-1; size: many; V: TRBV7-6
CDR3: CASSLSTGLRNEQFF; DNA: TGTGCCAGCAGCCTCTCGACAGGGTTGCGCAATGAGCAGTTCTTC; D: TRBD1; J: TRBJ2-1; size: many; V: TRBV7-2
CDR3: CASSSNPLVFQYNEQFF; DNA: TGTGCCAGCAGTTCCAACCCCCTCGTTTTTCAGTACAATGAGCAGTTCTTC; D: -; J: TRBJ2-1; size: -; V: TRBV28
CDR3: CASSPGQHNEKLFF; DNA: TGTGCCAGCTCCCCAGGACAGCATAATGAAAAACTGTTTTTT; D: -; J: TRBJ1-4; size: many; V: TRBV12-3/TRBV12-4
CDR3: CASSLLGGSGGLSSYNEQFF; DNA: TGTGCCAGCAGCCTCCTAGGTGGTAGCGGGGGCCTAAGCTCCTACAATGAGCAGTTCTTC; D: TRBD2; J: TRBJ2-1; size: many; V: TRBV11-2
CDR3: CASSTTGGVTEAFF; DNA: TGCGCCAGCAGCACGACAGGCGGGGTCACTGAAGCTTTCTTT; D: -; J: TRBJ1-1; size: -; V: TRBV5-1
CDR3: CASSLGTGSPETQYF; DNA: TGTGCCAGCAGCTTAGGGACAGGGAGCCCAGAGACCCAGTACTTC; D: TRBD1; J: TRBJ2-5; size: many; V: TRBV7-2
CDR3: CASSPIAGVNYGYTF; DNA: TGTGCCAGCAGTCCTATAGCAGGGGTCAACTATGGCTACACCTTC; D: -; J: TRBJ1-2; size: many; V: TRBV28